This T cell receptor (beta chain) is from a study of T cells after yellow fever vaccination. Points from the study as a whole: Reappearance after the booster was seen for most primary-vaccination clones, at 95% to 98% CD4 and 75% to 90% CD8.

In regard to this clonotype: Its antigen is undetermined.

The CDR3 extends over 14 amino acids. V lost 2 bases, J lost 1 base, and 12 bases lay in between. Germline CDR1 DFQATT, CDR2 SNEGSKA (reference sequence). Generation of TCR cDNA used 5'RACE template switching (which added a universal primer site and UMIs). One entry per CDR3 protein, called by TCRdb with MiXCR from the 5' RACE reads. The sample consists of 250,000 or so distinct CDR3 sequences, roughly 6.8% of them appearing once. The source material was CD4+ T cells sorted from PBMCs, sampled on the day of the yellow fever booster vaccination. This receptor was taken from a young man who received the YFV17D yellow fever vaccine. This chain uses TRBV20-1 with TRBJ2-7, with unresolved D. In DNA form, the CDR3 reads TGCAGTGCTAGAAATATGGGCAGATCCTACGAGCAGTACTTC. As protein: CSARNMGRSYEQYF.